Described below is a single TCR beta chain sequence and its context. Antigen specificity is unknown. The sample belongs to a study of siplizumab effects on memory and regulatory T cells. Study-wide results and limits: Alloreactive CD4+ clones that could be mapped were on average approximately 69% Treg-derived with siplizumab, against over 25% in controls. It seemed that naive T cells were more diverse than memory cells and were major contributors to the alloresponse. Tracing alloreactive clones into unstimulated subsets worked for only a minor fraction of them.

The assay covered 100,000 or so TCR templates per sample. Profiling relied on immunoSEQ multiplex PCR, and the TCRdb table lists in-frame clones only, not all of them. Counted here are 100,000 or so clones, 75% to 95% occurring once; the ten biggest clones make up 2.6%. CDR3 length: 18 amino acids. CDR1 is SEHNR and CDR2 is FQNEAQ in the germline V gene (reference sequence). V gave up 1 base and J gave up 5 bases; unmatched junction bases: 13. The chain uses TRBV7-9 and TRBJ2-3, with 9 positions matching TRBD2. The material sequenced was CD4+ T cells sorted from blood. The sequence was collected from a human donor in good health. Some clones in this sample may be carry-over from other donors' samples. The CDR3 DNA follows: TGTGCCAGCAGCTTAGTAAGAGTCGCGGGAGGGCCGAGAGATACGCAGTATTTT. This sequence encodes CASSLVRVAGGPRDTQYF.